These T cell receptor beta chains were read from a single sample in a study of control samples from healthy donors and cancer patients. Sequencing was performed with immunoSEQ multiplex PCR; in TCRdb, only in-frame clones are kept and a portion is missing. This table holds around 100,000 clones, roughly 90% found once. What was sequenced was blood. Receptors were obtained from a man aged 25 to 40 in good health. Both conserved end residues are part of each CDR3.

v_call	j_call	cdr3_aa
TRBV5-1	TRBJ2-3	CASSYRGDTQYF
TRBV18	TRBJ2-4	CASSPPLLAGDRAKNIQYF
TRBV5-1	TRBJ1-5	CASRDGTADNQPQHF
TRBV13	TRBJ2-1	CASSPDSLSSYNEQFF
TRBV7-8	TRBJ1-1	CASSLGGRDTEAFF
TRBV7-6	TRBJ1-4	CASSSGGGWNEKLFF
TRBV24-1	TRBJ2-3	CATSDVYGRSQYF
TRBV29-1	TRBJ2-4	CSVEGGGDIQYF
TRBV28	TRBJ2-7	CASSHIYEQYF
TRBV4-3	TRBJ2-6	CASSQDVGRGANVLTF
TRBV15	TRBJ2-1	CATSNPHDQYDNEQFF
TRBV10-3	TRBJ2-5	CAISEVGETQYF
TRBV18	TRBJ1-1	CASSQMGGRRAFF
TRBV6-2/TRBV6-3	TRBJ1-5	CASSHRTSFNQPQHF
TRBV4-1	TRBJ2-5	CASSQRTGGVETQYF
TRBV19	TRBJ1-2	CASMGGAGGNYGYTF
TRBV27	TRBJ1-5	CASRPKAYVISNQPQHF
TRBV18	TRBJ2-5	CASSQGRSPETQYF
TRBV27	TRBJ1-2	CASSPGQGNYGYTF
TRBV18	TRBJ2-1	CASSRSTSGDYNEQFF
TRBV9	TRBJ2-1	CASSPRRGADPYNEQFF
TRBV15	TRBJ1-2	CATSRGISGYTF
TRBV5-1	TRBJ2-2	CASSSRTGGTGELFF
TRBV19	TRBJ1-6	CASRTGHFNSPLHF
TRBV7-3	TRBJ2-3	CASTAFSTQYF
TRBV28	TRBJ2-1	CASTYSGVYNEQFF
TRBV2	TRBJ2-3	CASRNRLLSTDTQYF
TRBV10-3	TRBJ2-7	CAISAPGRYEQYF
TRBV28	TRBJ1-3	CASSLVRASGNTIYF